This entry describes one T cell receptor beta chain. Its binding antigen is unknown. No qualities accompany the bases; no much larger clone lies one base away. This specimen comes from a study of OX40 agonist ivuxolimab in advanced cancers. Background for the entire study: The costimulatory receptor OX40 (CD134) was targeted by ivuxolimab, a fully human IgG2 agonistic monoclonal antibody. The monotherapy dose-escalation portion (N of about 50 patients) of the phase I ivuxolimab trial is reported in the paper. The purpose of peripheral TCRbeta sequencing was to test whether ivuxolimab changed TCR sequence diversity and led to clonal T-cell expansion. Among the approximately 50 dose-escalation patients, some 20 had hepatocellular carcinoma, some 15 melanoma, 9 renal cell carcinoma and 9 head and neck cancer. A male proportion of 82.7% and a mean age of roughly 55 years, ranging from 23 to 79, were recorded for the dose-escalation cohort. Prior anti-PD-1, anti-PD-L1 or anti-CTLA-4 therapy was permitted, and checkpoint inhibitors had been received by approximately 39% of dose-escalation patients. Intravenous ivuxolimab was administered to patients every 2 weeks at six dose levels: 0.01, 0.1, 0.3, 1.5, 3 and 10 mg/kg. Partial responses occurred in three dose-escalation patients, of whom one had hepatocellular carcinoma and two had cutaneous melanoma.

What the study reported, not specific to this receptor: Antigen specificity was not determined for the clonally expanded peripheral T cells. At doses of 0.1 to 3.0 mg/kg, clonal expansion of both CD4+ and CD8+ T cells in blood was seen between baseline and week 6. On average, CD8+ T cells showed more expanded clones than CD4+ T cells after ivuxolimab. Low levels of normalized T-cell clonal expansion were also seen in some nonresponding patients. In partial responders in the 0.1-3.0 mg/kg groups, normalized peripheral clonal expansion was found to be among the lowest, especially among CD8+ T cells.

For sequencing of the TCRbeta CDR3 region, genomic DNA was extracted from the sorted cells. TCRbeta CDR3 regions were sequenced using the immunoSEQ Assay. The clones in this table, taken by TCRdb from immuneACCESS, are in-frame only. Not every clone is retained; where verified, under half of the shortfall comes from an unresolved V gene, and the cause of the rest is unknown. The sample table shows around 100,000 clones, and 70% to 90% are seen once. Roughly 5.5% of the sample comes from the top ten. Patients with autoimmune disease history or receiving systemic immunosuppression were excluded from the trial. In every dose cohort, peripheral blood was drawn for TCR sequencing at baseline, cycle 4 day 1, and cycle 7 day 1. Samples were obtained from an open-label, multicenter, first-in-human phase I dose-escalation trial of ivuxolimab. Adults with locally advanced or metastatic melanoma, renal cell carcinoma, hepatocellular carcinoma or head and neck squamous cell carcinoma were enrolled in the trial. Before TCR sequencing, CD4+ and CD8+ T cells were separately sorted from peripheral blood.

This clonotype was sampled from an adult with an advanced solid tumor such as melanoma, head and neck, liver or kidney cancer. The sequences come from CD4+ or CD8+ T cells sorted from blood, collected in a trial of the OX40 agonist ivuxolimab.

At the DNA level, the sequence is TGTGCCAGCAGCTTAATGGGGGTGAACACTGAAGCTTTCTTT. It translates to CASSLMGVNTEAFF. The rearranged segments are TRBV7-2 and TRBJ1-1; 5 matching bases give a weak D call of TRBD1. Trimming removed 2 bases from V and 0 bases from J, leaving 7 bases between the germline ends. The CDR3 holds 14 amino acids from the cysteine to the phenylalanine. Of all the DNA, just the CDR3 is kept, 42 bases in frame from base 1. According to the germline V gene, CDR1 reads SGHTA and CDR2 reads FQGNSA. The full variable domain, with segments outside the CDR3 supplied by the reference TRBV7-2 and TRBJ1-1 proteins, appears as GAGVSQSPSNKVTEKGKDVELRCDPISGHTALYWYRQSLGQGLEFLIYFQGNSAPDKSGLPSDRFSAERTGGSVSTLTIQRTQQEDSAVYLCASSLMGVNTEAFFGQGTRLTVV.